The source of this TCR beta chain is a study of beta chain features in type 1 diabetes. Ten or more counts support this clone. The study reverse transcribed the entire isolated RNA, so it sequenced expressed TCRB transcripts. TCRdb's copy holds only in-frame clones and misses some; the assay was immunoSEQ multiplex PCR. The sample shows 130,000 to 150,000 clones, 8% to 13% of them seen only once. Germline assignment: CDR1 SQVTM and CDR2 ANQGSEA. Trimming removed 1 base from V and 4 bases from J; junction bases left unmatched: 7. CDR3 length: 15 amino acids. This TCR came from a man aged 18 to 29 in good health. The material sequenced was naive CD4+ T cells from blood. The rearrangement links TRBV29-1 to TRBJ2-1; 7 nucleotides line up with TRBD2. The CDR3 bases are TGCAGCGTTGAAGGTGAAGCGGGATCGTACAATGAGCAGTTCTTC. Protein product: CSVEGEAGSYNEQFF.